Below, 15 T cell receptor beta chains from the same sample are listed, as sequenced in a study of blood T cell repertoires in COVID-19. Clones were sequenced by immunoSEQ multiplex PCR, and TCRdb holds only the in-frame ones, with some missing. The data contain fewer than 350,000 clones, 75% to 90% of them singletons. The sequencing input was PBMCs or T cells enriched from blood (not recorded which). The receptors were sampled from a woman in her thirties who had been exposed to COVID-19.

V and J are TRBV9 and TRBJ1-1; TRBD1 might be the D (6 bases). Germline V lookup: CDR1 SGDLS, CDR2 YYNGEE. With 3 bases removed from V and 1 base from J, the gap between germline ends came to 10 bases. The CDR3 totals 14 residues. The CDR3 DNA reads TGTGCCAGCAGCGGGGGACATTCGAACACTGAAGCTTTCTTT. Amino acids: CASSGGHSNTEAFF.

V and J are TRBV7-2 and TRBJ2-4; possibly TRBD2 for D (6 bases). The germline gives CDR1 SGHTA, CDR2 FQGNSA. The CDR3 length is 12 residues. Between the trimmed V and J ends, which lost 8 bases and 8 bases, there was a span of 13 bases. In DNA form, the CDR3 reads TGTGCCAGCGGGCGGGGTCCGGACATTCAGTACTTC. Its protein product is CASGRGPDIQYF.

The chain is built from TRBV7-9 and TRBJ1-1; D is unresolved. With 3 bases removed from V and 5 bases from J, the gap between germline ends came to 10 bases. The CDR3 totals 13 residues. The germline gives CDR1 SEHNR, CDR2 FQNEAQ (reference sequence). The CDR3 coding sequence is TGTGCCAGCAGCTTCCTATCGGGGACTGAAGCTTTCTTT. Its protein product is CASSFLSGTEAFF.

The chain couples TRBV3-1 (or the pseudogene TRBV3-2) to TRBJ2-3, with TRBD2 as a possible D gene (7 bases). This CDR3 comprises 16 residues. The germline V gene has CDR1 LGHDT and CDR2 YNNKEL (reference sequence). V shed 3 bases and J shed 6 bases, with 19 bases lying between them. DNA for the CDR3: TGTGCCAGCAGCCAGATGGGGGGGGCCCTAAAGGATACGCAGTATTTT. As protein: CASSQMGGALKDTQYF.

The V call is TRBV6-1, the J call TRBJ1-5; D might be TRBD1 (5 bases). V lost 0 bases and J lost 6, with 15 bases in between. The CDR3 has 16 amino acids. Germline V gives CDR1 MNHNS, CDR2 SASEGT. CDR3 nucleotide sequence: TGTGCCAGCAGTGAAGCGGCAGGGAGGGGCGGTCAGCCCCAGCATTTT. Amino acids: CASSEAAGRGGQPQHF.

The V and J genes are TRBV28 and TRBJ2-7; 10 nucleotides agree with TRBD2. With V trimmed by 8 bases and J by 7 bases, 8 bases remained unmatched. Germline CDR1 and CDR2: MDHEN and SYDVKM. The CDR3 is 13 residues long. CDR3 sequence reads: CASLPGLAREQYF. The CDR3 DNA is TGTGCCAGCCTGCCGGGACTAGCGCGTGAGCAGTACTTC.

The rearrangement uses TRBV5-5 and TRBJ2-5; the match to TRBD2 covers 13 bases. After removal of 2 bases from V and 4 bases from J, the junction contained 14 bases not matched to a gene. The germline gives CDR1 SGHKS, CDR2 YYEKEE (reference sequence). CDR3 length: 19 residues. The CDR3 coding sequence is TGTGCCAGCAGCTTTGTGGGGTCCGGGACTAGCGGGAATCGAGAGACCCAGTACTTC. It translates to CASSFVGSGTSGNRETQYF.

The gene calls are TRBV21-1 and TRBJ2-7; TRBD2 reflects the table's D call only, with no check against the DNA. TRBV21-1 is labeled a pseudogene. CDR3 length: 16 amino acids. In DNA form, the CDR3 reads TGTGCCAGCAGCAACAGGAGGGCCGGGATAGAATACGAGCAGTACTTC. Translating gives CASSNRRAGIEYEQYF.

This chain connects TRBV28 to TRBJ1-1; 7 positions agree with TRBD1. The CDR3 loop spans 13 amino acids. CDR1 is MDHEN, CDR2 SYDVKM, per germline. Germline trimming cut 10 bases from V and 2 bases from J; bases unmatched to any gene: 7. The CDR3 sequence is CAKRGTENTEAFF. CDR3 DNA: TGTGCCAAACGGGGGACAGAAAACACTGAAGCTTTCTTT.

The chain carries TRBV30 and TRBJ1-2; D unclear. Trimming removed 3 bases from V and 4 bases from J, with 12 bases in between. CDR3 size: 13 residues. The germline V gene encodes CDR1 GTSNPN and CDR2 SVGIG (reference sequence). CDR3 region: CAWRDRNSYGYTF. DNA for the CDR3: TGTGCCTGGAGAGATCGGAACAGCTATGGCTACACCTTC. The whole variable domain, filled in from reference TRBV30 and TRBJ1-2, reads SQTIHQWPATLVQPVGSPLSLECTVEGTSNPNLYWYRQAAGRGLQLLFYSVGIGQISSEVPQNLSASRPQDRQFILSSKKLLLSDSGFYLCAWRDRNSYGYTFGSGTRLTVV.

This chain connects TRBV19 to TRBJ1-1; D might be TRBD1 (5 bases). Per the germline V gene, CDR1 is LNHDA and CDR2 is SQIVND (reference sequence). This CDR3 comprises 12 residues. V dropped 11 bases and J dropped 3 bases, with 13 bases sitting between them. CDR3 sequence (DNA): TGTGCCTCCAGGGATGGGGACACTGAAGCTTTCTTT. Its translation is CASRDGDTEAFF.

This chain connects TRBV19 to TRBJ2-1, with unresolved D. V lost 5 bases and J 8 bases, leaving 13 bases between the germline ends. The CDR3 covers 13 residues. Germline CDR1 and CDR2: LNHDA and SQIVND (reference sequence). CDR3 sequence reads: CASSSPGGDEQFF. CDR3 in DNA: TGTGCCAGTAGTTCTCCGGGTGGCGATGAGCAGTTCTTC.

V usage is TRBV7-8 and J usage is TRBJ1-6, with 11 bases that match TRBD1. V trimming: 5 bases; J trimming: 7 bases; junction bases outside the gene matches: 4. The CDR3 spans 15 residues. Germline CDR1 is SGHVS and CDR2 is FQNEAQ. The CDR3 loop is CASSAGQGGNSPLHF. The CDR3 nucleotides are TGTGCCAGCAGCGCGGGACAGGGGGGAAATTCACCCCTCCACTTT.

This clone came up a few times. This chain joins TRBV28 and TRBJ1-2, with D maybe TRBD1 (6 bases). This CDR3 contains 17 residues. The germline V gene has CDR1 MDHEN and CDR2 SYDVKM. V was pared by 1 base and J by 2 bases, with 17 bases between. The CDR3 spells CASSLFSGALGNYGYTF. The CDR3 nucleotides are TGTGCCAGCAGTTTATTTTCAGGGGCGCTAGGGAACTATGGCTACACCTTC.

The chain links TRBV4-1 to TRBJ2-1; 9 bases are a match to TRBD2. V dropped 0 bases and J dropped 4; count of bases not matched to a gene: 16. Germline-derived CDR1 and CDR2 are MGHRA and YSYEKL. The CDR3 extends over 20 amino acids. DNA of the CDR3: TGCGCCAGCAGCCAAGATAGTCAGCTAGCGGGGCAAACCTCATACAATGAGCAGTTCTTC. Encoded protein: CASSQDSQLAGQTSYNEQFF.